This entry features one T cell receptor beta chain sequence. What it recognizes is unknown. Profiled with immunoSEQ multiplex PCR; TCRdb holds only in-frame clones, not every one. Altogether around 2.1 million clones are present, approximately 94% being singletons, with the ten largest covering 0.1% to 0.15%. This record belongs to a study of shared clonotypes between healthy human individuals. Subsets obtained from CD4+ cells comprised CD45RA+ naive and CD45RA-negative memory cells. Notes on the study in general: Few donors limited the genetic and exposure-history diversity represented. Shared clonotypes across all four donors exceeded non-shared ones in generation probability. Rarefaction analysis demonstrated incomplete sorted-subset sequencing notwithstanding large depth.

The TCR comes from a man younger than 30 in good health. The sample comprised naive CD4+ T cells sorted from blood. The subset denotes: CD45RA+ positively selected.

CDR3 bases: TGTGCCAGCAGTGCAGAGCGGGGGTTCTCCTACGAGCAGTACTTC. This encodes CASSAERGFSYEQYF. The rearrangement uses TRBV25-1 and TRBJ2-7; 8 bases align to TRBD2. The V segment lost 4 bases and the J segment 0 bases; nucleotides outside the gene matches: 5. Germline CDR1 MGHDK, CDR2 SYGVNS. The CDR3 covers 15 residues.